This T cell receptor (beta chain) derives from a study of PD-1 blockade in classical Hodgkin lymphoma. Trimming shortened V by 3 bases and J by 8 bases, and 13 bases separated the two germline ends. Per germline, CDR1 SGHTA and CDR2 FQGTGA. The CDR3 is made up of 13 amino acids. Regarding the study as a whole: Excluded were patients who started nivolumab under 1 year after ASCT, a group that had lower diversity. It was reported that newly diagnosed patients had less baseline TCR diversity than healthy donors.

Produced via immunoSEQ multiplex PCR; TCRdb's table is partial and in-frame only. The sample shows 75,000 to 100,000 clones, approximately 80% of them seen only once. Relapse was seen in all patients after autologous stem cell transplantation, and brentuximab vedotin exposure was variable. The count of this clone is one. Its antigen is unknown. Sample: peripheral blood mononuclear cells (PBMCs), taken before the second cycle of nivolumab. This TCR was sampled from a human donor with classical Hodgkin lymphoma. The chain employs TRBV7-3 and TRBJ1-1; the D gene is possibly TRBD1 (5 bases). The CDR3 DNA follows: TGTGCCAGCAGCTTGTATGGTCAGGGCGAAGCTTTCTTT. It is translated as CASSLYGQGEAFF. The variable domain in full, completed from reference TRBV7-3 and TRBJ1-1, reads GAGVSQTPSNKVTEKGKYVELRCDPISGHTALYWYRQSLGQGPEFLIYFQGTGAADDSGLPNDRFFAVRPEGSVSTLKIQRTERGDSAVYLCASSLYGQGEAFFGQGTRLTVV.